Presented here are 26 T cell receptor beta chains from one specimen sequenced in a study of blood T cell repertoires in COVID-19. Sequencing was performed with immunoSEQ multiplex PCR; in TCRdb, only in-frame clones are kept and a portion is missing. The sample consists of more than 85,000 clones, approximately 78% of them appearing once. Sequencing input: peripheral blood. The receptor set was obtained from a woman older than 75 with acute or convalescent COVID-19.

This clone was recorded only once. V is TRBV10-1 and J is TRBJ1-1; unclear D gene. V shed 5 bases and J shed 9 bases, with 16 bases lying between them. Germline V lookup: CDR1 WNHNN, CDR2 SYGVQD (reference sequence). This CDR3 has 13 amino acids. The CDR3 protein is CASSHGAAPQAFF. CDR3 DNA: TGCGCCAGCAGTCACGGAGCGGCACCGCAAGCTTTCTTT.

This rearrangement joins TRBV27 to TRBJ1-4; TRBD1 matches at 7 bases. V dropped 2 bases and J dropped 4; count of bases not matched to a gene: 7. The CDR3 runs 16 residues. Germline V gives CDR1 MNHEY, CDR2 SMNVEV (reference sequence). The CDR3 loop reads CASSLGVGQVNEKLFF. Here the CDR3 DNA reads TGTGCCAGCAGTTTAGGCGTTGGACAGGTTAATGAAAAACTGTTTTTT.

CDR3 bases: TGTGCCAGCAGCGGGCAGACTGGAAACACCATATATTTT. This translates into CASSGQTGNTIYF. The rearrangement links TRBV7-9 to TRBJ1-3; no definite D call. CDR1 is SEHNR, CDR2 FQNEAQ, per germline (reference sequence). Trimming cost V 5 bases and J 2 bases, with 7 bases left between them. This CDR3 spans 13 amino acids.

This clone has only one observation. The CDR3 is CASSLIRSSLSTDTQYF. CDR3 coding DNA: TGTGCCAGCAGCTTAATAAGGAGCTCCCTTAGCACAGATACGCAGTATTTT. This chain links TRBV11-3 with TRBJ2-3; D is unresolved. The CDR3 has 17 amino acids. Trimming stripped 2 bases from V and 0 bases from J, with 15 bases between. CDR1 SGHNT and CDR2 YENEEA come from the germline V gene.

The chain has TRBV15 and TRBJ2-4; 7 bases are shared with TRBD1. Germline CDR1 reads LNHNV; CDR2 reads YYDKDF (reference sequence). The CDR3 consists of 15 residues. Losses at the gene ends were 3 bases for V and 7 bases for J; bases not matched to a gene: 9. As DNA, the CDR3 is TGTGCCACCAGCAGCCCGGACAGGCTTGGCAACATTCAGTACTTC. Protein sequence: CATSSPDRLGNIQYF.

The chain links TRBV6-6 to TRBJ2-3; TRBD2 aligns across 12 bases. After removal of 6 bases from V and 4 bases from J, the junction contained 2 bases not matched to a gene. The CDR3 runs to 14 residues. From germline, CDR1 is MNHNY and CDR2 SVGAGI (reference sequence). The CDR3: CASRTSGGADTQYF. CDR3 in DNA: TGTGCCAGCAGGACTAGCGGGGGAGCAGATACGCAGTATTTT.

With regard to this clone: The same CDR3 also results from other DNA sequences found in this sample. The chain links TRBV28 to TRBJ2-5; 14 bases match TRBD2. J gave up 4 bases and V 5 bases, and 3 bases lay outside the gene matches. The CDR3 length is 15 residues. Germline V gives CDR1 MDHEN, CDR2 SYDVKM. In DNA form, the CDR3 reads TGTGCCAGCAGTCCGGGACTAGCGGGAGCAGAGACCCAGTACTTC. This codes for CASSPGLAGAETQYF.

The chain links TRBV4-2 to TRBJ2-2; 9 nucleotides match TRBD2. Trimming cost V 3 bases and J 6 bases; bases outside gene matches: 5. CDR1 is LGHNA and CDR2 is YNFKEQ in the germline V gene. The CDR3 length is 15 residues. The CDR3, as DNA: TGTGCCAGCAGCCAGCCGGGACTAGCACCCGGGGAGCTGTTTTTT. Protein: CASSQPGLAPGELFF.

The chain recombines TRBV6-2 or TRBV6-3 with TRBJ2-7, with unresolved D. CDR1 is MNHEY and CDR2 is SVGEGT in the germline V gene. The CDR3 has 13 residues. Trimming removed 3 bases at V and 2 bases at J, with 8 bases between. The CDR3 DNA is TGTGCCAGCAGTTATGGGCCTACCTACGAGCAGTACGTC. This encodes CASSYGPTYEQYV.

Only one count was recorded for this clone. The rearrangement links TRBV5-1 to TRBJ1-4, with 10 bases identical to TRBD1. Per germline, CDR1 SGHRS and CDR2 YFSETQ. V lost 0 bases, J lost 5 bases, and 4 bases stayed unmatched. The CDR3 is 16 residues long. The CDR3 region is CASSLEGDRGNEKLFF. The CDR3 DNA reads TGCGCCAGCAGCTTGGAAGGGGACAGGGGAAATGAAAAACTGTTTTTT.

V is TRBV2 and J is TRBJ2-2, with 8 bases fitting TRBD2. CDR1 is SNHLY and CDR2 is FYNNEI in the germline V gene. The CDR3 sequence is 14 residues long. V shed 7 bases and J 6 bases; nucleotides not matched to a gene: 7. CDR3 in amino acids: CASNTEAGAGELFF. The DNA of the CDR3 is TGTGCCAGCAACACTGAAGCGGGAGCCGGGGAGCTGTTTTTT.

J is TRBJ2-7 and V is TRBV6-1, with a possible D match to TRBD1 (5 bases). Germline-derived CDR1 and CDR2 are MNHNS and SASEGT. This CDR3 contains 14 residues. The V end was cut by 2 bases, the J end by 2 bases, with 10 bases between. CDR3 DNA sequence: TGTGCCAGCAGTGAATCGGGCAGGGCCTACGAGCAGTACGTC. Translation: CASSESGRAYEQYV.

The V and J genes are TRBV5-1 and TRBJ2-3, with 8 bases matching TRBD2. This CDR3 has 15 amino acids. In germline, CDR1 is SGHRS, CDR2 YFSETQ. Losses at the gene ends were 6 bases for V and 2 bases for J; bases not matched to a gene: 8. The CDR3 nucleotides read TGCGCCAGCAAACTAGCGGCGGTTCCCACAGATACGCAGTATTTT. Translation gives CASKLAAVPTDTQYF.

This clone was seen only once. Written as DNA, the CDR3 is TGTGCCAGCATGGCGGCAGAATGGAATCAGCCCCAGCATTTT. Its translation is CASMAAEWNQPQHF. This sequence joins TRBV28 and TRBJ1-5, with no clear D. This CDR3 has 14 amino acids. Per germline, CDR1 MDHEN and CDR2 SYDVKM. Between the trimmed V and J ends, which lost 7 bases and 4 bases, there was a span of 14 bases.

This rearrangement joins TRBV27 to TRBJ1-1, with no clear D. This CDR3 region has 15 residues. CDR1 is MNHEY, CDR2 SMNVEV, per germline (reference sequence). V lost 5 bases and J lost 1, with 14 bases in between. The CDR3 DNA reads TGTGCCAGCAGTCTAAACTCTCTTAGGAACACTGAAGCTTTCTTT. This gives the protein CASSLNSLRNTEAFF.

The chain uses TRBV2 and TRBJ2-3, with 11 bases that match TRBD2. Per the germline V gene, CDR1 is SNHLY and CDR2 is FYNNEI. The CDR3 is 15 residues long. V trimming: 4 bases; J trimming: 5 bases; junction bases outside the gene matches: 5. The CDR3 reads CASSVSGRARDTQYF. CDR3 bases: TGTGCCAGCAGTGTTAGCGGGAGGGCCAGAGATACGCAGTATTTT.

J is TRBJ1-5 and V is TRBV2, with unresolved D. Trimming stripped 7 bases from V and 0 bases from J, with 10 bases between. The CDR3 spans 14 residues. Germline CDR1 reads SNHLY; CDR2 reads FYNNEI. CDR3 sequence: CASKTGLSNQPQHF. The DNA for the CDR3 is TGTGCCAGCAAGACTGGACTTAGCAATCAGCCCCAGCATTTT. The full variable domain, rest sourced from reference TRBV2 and TRBJ1-5, is EPEVTQTPSHQVTQMGQEVILRCVPISNHLYFYWYRQILGQKVEFLVSFYNNEISEKSEIFDDQFSVERPDGSNFTLKIRSTKLEDSAMYFCASKTGLSNQPQHFGDGTRLSIL.

The V call is TRBV5-1, the J call TRBJ2-7, with a tentative D call TRBD1 (5 bases). Germline-derived CDR1 and CDR2 are SGHRS and YFSETQ. Trimming took off 4 bases at V and 1 base at J, with 9 bases between the two ends. This CDR3 is 13 amino acids long. As DNA, the CDR3 is TGCGCCAGCAGCACAGGAGAGTCCTACGAGCAGTACTTC. Translation: CASSTGESYEQYF.

The chain employs TRBV28 and TRBJ1-1, with 7 bases aligning to TRBD1. Germline V gene sequence: CDR1 MDHEN, CDR2 SYDVKM. CDR3 size: 12 residues. V shed 5 bases and J 8 bases; nucleotides not matched to a gene: 5. The CDR3 region is CASSGRQGEAFF. CDR3 in DNA: TGTGCCAGCAGTGGGCGACAGGGCGAAGCTTTCTTT.

Regarding this clone: Other DNA sequences from this sample encode an identical CDR3 as well. The V gene is TRBV5-1, the J gene TRBJ1-1; TRBD1 matches at 8 bases. Germline V lookup: CDR1 SGHRS, CDR2 YFSETQ. The CDR3 is 14 amino acids. J lost 1 base, V lost 2 bases, and 1 base had no gene match. CDR3 sequence (DNA): TGCGCCAGCAGCTTACAGGGGGGGAACACTGAAGCTTTCTTT. Protein: CASSLQGGNTEAFF.

The chain joins TRBV3-1 (or the pseudogene TRBV3-2) to TRBJ2-5, with 10 positions matching TRBD1. CDR3 length equals 15 residues. Germline loops: CDR1 LGHDT, CDR2 YNNKEL (reference sequence). Trimming removed 4 bases from V and 4 bases from J; junction bases left unmatched: 6. CDR3 coding DNA: TGTGCCAGCAGCCTCTGGGACAGGGGAACAGAGACCCAGTACTTC. Protein sequence: CASSLWDRGTETQYF.

The chain recombines TRBV7-2 with TRBJ2-4, with TRBD2 as a possible D gene (5 bases). V lost 1 base and J lost 4, with 8 bases in between. Germline-derived CDR1 and CDR2 are SGHTA and FQGNSA. The CDR3 extends over 14 amino acids. The CDR3 DNA sequence: TGTGCCAGCAGCTTAGGTCCGGGGAAAAACATTCAGTACTTC. This gives the protein CASSLGPGKNIQYF.

The chain employs TRBV5-1 and TRBJ2-1; the D gene is possibly TRBD1 (6 bases). V lost 4 bases and J 4 bases, leaving 9 bases between the germline ends. Germline CDR1 reads SGHRS; CDR2 reads YFSETQ. CDR3 length equals 13 residues. This CDR3 is CASSLGQYNEQFF. CDR3 nucleotides: TGCGCCAGCAGCCTTGGACAGTACAATGAGCAGTTCTTC. The variable domain in full, with the rest retrieved from reference TRBV5-1 and TRBJ2-1, is KAGVTQTPRYLIKTRGQQVTLSCSPISGHRSVSWYQQTPGQGLQFLFEYFSETQRNKGNFPGRFSGRQFSNSRSEMNVSTLELGDSALYLCASSLGQYNEQFFGPGTRLTVL.

This chain joins TRBV3-1 (or the pseudogene TRBV3-2) and TRBJ2-7; 10 positions match TRBD1. This CDR3 contains 15 residues. Germline loops: CDR1 LGHDT, CDR2 YNNKEL (reference sequence). Trimming cost V 3 bases and J 6 bases; bases outside gene matches: 8. DNA for the CDR3: TGTGCCAGCAGCCACAGCGGGCGGGACAGGGGCGAGCAGTACTTC. This gives the protein CASSHSGRDRGEQYF.

V and J are TRBV19 and TRBJ2-6; D possibly corresponds to TRBD2 (6 bases). Trimming shortened V by 7 bases and J by 3 bases, and 10 bases separated the two germline ends. Germline V gene data show CDR1 as LNHDA and CDR2 as SQIVND (reference sequence). This CDR3 region has 14 residues. In DNA, the CDR3 is TGTGCCAGTATGAGGAGGGGTGGGGCCAACGTCCTGACTTTC. Translated: CASMRRGGANVLTF.

The chain employs TRBV5-6 and TRBJ2-1; 14 positions match TRBD2. J lost 8 bases, V lost 2 bases, and 12 bases had no gene match. Germline loops: CDR1 SGHDT, CDR2 YYEEEE. This CDR3 comprises 18 residues. This chain's CDR3 is CASSFGTSGRRGGDEQFF. DNA of the CDR3: TGTGCCAGCAGCTTCGGGACTAGCGGGAGAAGAGGGGGGGATGAGCAGTTCTTC.